The 5 T cell receptor beta chains in this list originate from one sample, sequenced in a study of cytomegalovirus exposure and HLA in healthy donors. Sequencing used immunoSEQ multiplex PCR; TCRdb keeps in-frame clones, though not all of them. The data contain about 170,000 clones, about 90% of them singletons. The sample taken for sequencing was PBMCs. All receptors derive from a woman aged 18-29 years in good health and CMV-seropositive.

This rearrangement joins TRBV27 to TRBJ2-5; 7 positions match TRBD1. V lost 5 bases to trimming and J lost 5 bases; unmatched junction nucleotides: 14. CDR1 is MNHEY and CDR2 is SMNVEV in the germline V gene (reference sequence). CDR3 size: 16 residues. The CDR3 bases are TGTGCCAGCAGTCGGACAGGTAACTCAGAAATGGAGACCCAGTACTTC. It codes for CASSRTGNSEMETQYF.

The V gene is TRBV28, the J gene TRBJ2-5; TRBD2 matches 8 bases. J lost 4 bases, V lost 5 bases, and 3 bases had no gene match. The CDR3 totals 13 residues. Germline V gene data show CDR1 as MDHEN and CDR2 as SYDVKM. The CDR3 reads CASSSGRGETQYF. CDR3 coding DNA: TGTGCCAGCAGTAGCGGGAGAGGAGAGACCCAGTACTTC.

In its sample, this clone was seen once. The rearrangement links TRBV30 to TRBJ2-5, with 11 bases identical to TRBD1. The germline V gene has CDR1 GTSNPN and CDR2 SVGIG (reference sequence). This CDR3 contains 15 residues. After removal of 4 bases from V and 4 bases from J, the junction contained 8 bases not matched to a gene. The CDR3 sequence is CAWNSGTGGGETQYF. The CDR3 DNA reads TGTGCCTGGAACTCCGGGACAGGGGGAGGAGAGACCCAGTACTTC.

The chain recombines TRBV4-3 with TRBJ1-4; D is uncertain. Trimming pared 0 bases from V and 5 bases from J, leaving 19 bases between. Germline V gene data show CDR1 as LGHNA and CDR2 as YSLEER. There are 18 residues in the CDR3. The CDR3 DNA follows: TGCGCCAGCAGCCAAGAATTTGGAAAGCGACTAGCCAATGAAAAACTGTTTTTT. It translates to CASSQEFGKRLANEKLFF.

This clone was seen once. This chain uses TRBV5-1 with TRBJ1-1, with D unresolved. V shed 0 bases and J shed 4 bases, with 10 bases lying between them. Germline V gives CDR1 SGHRS, CDR2 YFSETQ. The CDR3 length is 14 residues. The chain's CDR3 is CASSLVELSTEAFF. The CDR3 nucleotides read TGCGCCAGCAGCTTGGTAGAACTGAGCACTGAAGCTTTCTTT.